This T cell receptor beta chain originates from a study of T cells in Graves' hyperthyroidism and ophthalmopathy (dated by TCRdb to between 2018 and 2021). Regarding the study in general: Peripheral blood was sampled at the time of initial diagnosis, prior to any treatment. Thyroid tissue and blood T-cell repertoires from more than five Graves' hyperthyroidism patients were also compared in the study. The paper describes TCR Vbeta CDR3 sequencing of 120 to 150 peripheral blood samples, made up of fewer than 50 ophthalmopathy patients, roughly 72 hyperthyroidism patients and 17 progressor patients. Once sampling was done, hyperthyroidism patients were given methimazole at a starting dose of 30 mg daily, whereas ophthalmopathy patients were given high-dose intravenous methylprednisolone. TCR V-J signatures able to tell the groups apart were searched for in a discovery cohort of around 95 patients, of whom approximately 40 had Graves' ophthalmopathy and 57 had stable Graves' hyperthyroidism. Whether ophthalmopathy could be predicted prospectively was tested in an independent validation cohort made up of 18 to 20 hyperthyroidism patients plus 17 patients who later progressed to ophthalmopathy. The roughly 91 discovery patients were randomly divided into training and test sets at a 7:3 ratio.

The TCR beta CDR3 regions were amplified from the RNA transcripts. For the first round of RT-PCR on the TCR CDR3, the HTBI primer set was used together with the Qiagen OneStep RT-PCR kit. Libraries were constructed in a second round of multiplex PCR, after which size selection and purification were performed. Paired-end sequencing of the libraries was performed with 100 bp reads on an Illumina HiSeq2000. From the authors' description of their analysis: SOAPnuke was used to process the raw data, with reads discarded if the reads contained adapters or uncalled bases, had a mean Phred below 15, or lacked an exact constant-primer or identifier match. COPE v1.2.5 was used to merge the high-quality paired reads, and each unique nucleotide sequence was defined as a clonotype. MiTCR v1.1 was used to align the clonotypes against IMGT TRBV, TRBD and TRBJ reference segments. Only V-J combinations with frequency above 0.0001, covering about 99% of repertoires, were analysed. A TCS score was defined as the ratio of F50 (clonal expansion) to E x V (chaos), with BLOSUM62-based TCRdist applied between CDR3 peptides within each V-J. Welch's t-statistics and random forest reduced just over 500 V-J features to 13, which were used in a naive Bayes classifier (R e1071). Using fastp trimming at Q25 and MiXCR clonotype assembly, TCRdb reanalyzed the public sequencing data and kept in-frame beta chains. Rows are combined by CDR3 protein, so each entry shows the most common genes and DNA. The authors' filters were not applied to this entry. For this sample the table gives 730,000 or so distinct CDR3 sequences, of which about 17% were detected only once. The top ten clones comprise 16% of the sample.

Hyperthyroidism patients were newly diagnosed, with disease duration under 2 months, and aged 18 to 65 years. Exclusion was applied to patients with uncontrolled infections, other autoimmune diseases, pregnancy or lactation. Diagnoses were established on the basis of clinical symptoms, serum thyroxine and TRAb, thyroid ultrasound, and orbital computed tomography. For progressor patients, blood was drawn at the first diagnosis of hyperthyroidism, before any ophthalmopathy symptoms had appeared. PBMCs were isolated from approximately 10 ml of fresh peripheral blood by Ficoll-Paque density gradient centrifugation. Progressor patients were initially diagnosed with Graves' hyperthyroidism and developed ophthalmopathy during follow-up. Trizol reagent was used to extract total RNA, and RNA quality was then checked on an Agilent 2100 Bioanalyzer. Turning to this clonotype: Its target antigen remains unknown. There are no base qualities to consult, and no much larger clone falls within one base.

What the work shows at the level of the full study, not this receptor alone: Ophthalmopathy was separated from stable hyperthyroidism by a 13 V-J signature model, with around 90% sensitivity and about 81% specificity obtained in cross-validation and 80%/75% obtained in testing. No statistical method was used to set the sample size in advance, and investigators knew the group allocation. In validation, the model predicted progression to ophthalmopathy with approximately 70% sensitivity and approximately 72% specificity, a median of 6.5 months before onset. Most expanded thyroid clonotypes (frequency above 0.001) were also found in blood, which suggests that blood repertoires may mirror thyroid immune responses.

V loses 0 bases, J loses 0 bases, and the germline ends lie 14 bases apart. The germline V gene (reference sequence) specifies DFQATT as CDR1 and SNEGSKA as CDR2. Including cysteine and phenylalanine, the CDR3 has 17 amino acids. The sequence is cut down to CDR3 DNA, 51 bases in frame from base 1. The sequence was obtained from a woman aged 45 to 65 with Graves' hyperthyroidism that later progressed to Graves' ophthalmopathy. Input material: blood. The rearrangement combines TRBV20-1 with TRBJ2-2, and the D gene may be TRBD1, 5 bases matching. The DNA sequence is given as TGCAGTGCTAGAGATCAGGGCTTATACGCGAACACCGGGGAGCTGTTTTTT. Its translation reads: CSARDQGLYANTGELFF.